The T cell receptor (beta chain) described here comes from a study of response to subunit inactivated influenza vaccine. Study-level points and caveats: Authors suggested seasonal influenza vaccinations each recruit few new T cells.

TCRdb fed the RT-PCR reads into MiXCR, producing one record per CDR3 protein. The table shows about 800,000 distinct CDR3 sequences, with about 20% occurring only once. For this clonotype: Its antigen remains unidentified.

This receptor was obtained from a man aged 50 or older who received an inactivated influenza vaccine. Sequences were derived from PBMCs from blood, sampled about 5 days after vaccination.

This CDR3 is CSARGDTITGELFF. DNA of the CDR3: TGCAGTGCTAGAGGGGACACAATCACCGGGGAGCTGTTTTTT. The gene calls are TRBV20-1 and TRBJ2-2; D is perhaps TRBD1 (6 bases). Between the trimmed V and J ends, which lost 1 base and 4 bases, there was a span of 10 bases. The CDR3 has 14 residues. The germline V gene encodes CDR1 DFQATT and CDR2 SNEGSKA (reference sequence).